The 28 T cell receptor beta chains reported below all come from one sample, sequenced in a study of breast tumors, draining lymph nodes, adjacent tissues. Breast cancer patients provided tissue from their axillary draining lymph nodes. TCRdb re-called the multiplex PCR reads through MiXCR, storing one row per CDR3 protein. The table records fewer than 250,000 distinct CDR3 sequences, about a third of them present only once. Sequencing was carried out using axillary lymph node tissue. Receptors were obtained from a female donor with breast cancer. Some clones in this sample may be carry-over from other donors' samples.

This clonotype was seen ten or more times. For the CDR3, the DNA is TGTGCCAGCAGCCCCCCCACCCAAGAGACCCAGTACTTC. As protein: CASSPPTQETQYF. The rearrangement joins TRBV7-9 to TRBJ2-5; D is undetermined. The germline gives CDR1 SEHNR, CDR2 FQNEAQ (reference sequence). CDR3 length: 13 amino acids. V lost 5 bases and J lost 1, with 8 bases in between.

The J gene is TRBJ2-6, the V gene TRBV11-2; D possibly corresponds to TRBD2 (6 bases). V was clipped by 1 base and J by 4 bases, with 17 bases between them. Per germline, CDR1 SGHAT and CDR2 FQNNGV. This CDR3 has 18 residues. CDR3 bases: TGTGCCAGCAGCTTAGTTCATGCTGCGGGGACCGGGGCCAACGTCCTGACTTTC. This translates into CASSLVHAAGTGANVLTF.

This clonotype was seen at least ten times. The gene calls are TRBV29-1 and TRBJ2-6, with D possibly TRBD2 on 6 matching bases. V was trimmed by 2 bases and J by 2 bases, leaving 7 bases between them. Germline CDR1 is SQVTM and CDR2 is ANQGSEA. The CDR3 loop spans 14 amino acids. CDR3 coding DNA: TGCAGCGTTGAACGGGGGACTGGGGCCAACGTCCTGACTTTC. It is translated as CSVERGTGANVLTF.

About this clonotype itself: A much larger clone differs from this one at a single base, so this may be a read error. The genes are TRBV5-1 and TRBJ2-2, with TRBD2 identical over 11 bases. Germline values: CDR1 SGHRS, CDR2 YFSETQ. V shed 1 base and J 0 bases; nucleotides not matched to a gene: 5. This CDR3 spans 18 amino acids. CDR3: CASSLFTSGSTNTGELFF. The CDR3 nucleotides read TGCGCCAGCAGCTTGTTTACTAGCGGGAGCACGAACACCGGGGAGCTGTTTTTT.

This clonotype was seen many times. V usage is TRBV12-3 or TRBV12-4 and J usage is TRBJ2-7; 12 nucleotides match TRBD2. V lost 5 bases and J lost 2; bases outside the gene matches: 4. This CDR3 comprises 15 residues. The CDR3 spells CASSIRTSGTYEQYF. In nucleotides, the CDR3 is TGTGCCAGCAGTATCCGGACTAGCGGGACCTACGAGCAGTACTTC.

The J gene is TRBJ1-5, the V gene TRBV7-9, with 7 bases that match TRBD1. Per the germline V gene, CDR1 is SEHNR and CDR2 is FQNEAQ (reference sequence). V shed 5 bases, J shed 11 bases, and the junction held 18 bases outside the gene matches. The CDR3 totals 16 residues. The CDR3: CASSLGTVPTQETQHF. For the CDR3, the DNA is TGTGCCAGCAGCCTCGGGACAGTCCCTACCCAAGAGACCCAGCATTTT.

There are many counts of this clonotype. V is TRBV29-1 and J is TRBJ2-2; D uncertain. Trimming shortened V by 0 bases and J by 6 bases, and 8 bases separated the two germline ends. The germline gives CDR1 SQVTM, CDR2 ANQGSEA. The CDR3 totals 13 residues. CDR3 DNA sequence: TGCAGCGTTGAAGAGGTCGGATCCGGGGAGCTGTTTTTT. Its protein product is CSVEEVGSGELFF.

The chain couples TRBV28 to TRBJ2-7, with 7 bases identical to TRBD1. V gave up 5 bases and J gave up 3 bases; unmatched junction bases: 7. The length of the CDR3 is 14 residues. Germline-derived CDR1 and CDR2 are MDHEN and SYDVKM. This chain's CDR3 is CASSARQGYYEQYF. Written as DNA, the CDR3 is TGTGCCAGCAGTGCCCGACAGGGATACTACGAGCAGTACTTC.

The CDR3 here is CSVEDRRDGYTF. CDR3 in DNA: TGCAGCGTAGAGGACAGACGAGATGGCTACACCTTC. The chain uses TRBV29-1 and TRBJ1-2; D is possibly TRBD1 (6 bases). Trimming cost V 6 bases and J 6 bases, with 14 bases left between them. The CDR3 loop spans 12 amino acids. CDR1 and CDR2 (germline): SQVTM, ANQGSEA.

This clonotype was seen a single time. A much larger clone lies a single base off, so this may be a read error. This sequence joins TRBV14 and TRBJ2-7; possibly TRBD2 for D (6 bases). The length of the CDR3 is 16 residues. Germline CDR1 SGHDN, CDR2 FVKESK. The CDR3 region has the DNA TGTGCCAGCGGCCAGGATCGACTAGAGAACAACTACGAGCAGTACTTC. This codes for CASGQDRLENNYEQYF.

In this sample, this clonotype turned up many times. The chain employs TRBV6-1 and TRBJ2-5; the D gene is possibly TRBD2 (5 bases). Germline V CDR1 and CDR2: MNHNS, SASEGT. Between the trimmed V and J ends, which lost 6 bases and 4 bases, there was a span of 15 bases. CDR3 length equals 14 residues. CDR3 loop: CASRRDMGGETQYF. In DNA, the CDR3 is TGTGCCAGCAGACGGGATATGGGTGGAGAGACCCAGTACTTC.

This clonotype was seen just once. The chain couples TRBV28 to TRBJ1-1, with D perhaps TRBD1 (6 bases). The CDR3 runs to 14 residues. V lost 6 bases and J 5 bases, leaving 16 bases between the germline ends. Germline lookup yields CDR1 MDHEN and CDR2 SYDVKM. The CDR3 DNA reads as TGTGCCAGCAGACTACAGGGAAACGGAACTGAAGCTTTCTTT. Translation gives CASRLQGNGTEAFF.

The chain carries TRBV6-1 and TRBJ1-5, with D unclear. Germline V gene sequence: CDR1 MNHNS, CDR2 SASEGT. V lost 8 bases and J lost 1, with 21 bases in between. The CDR3 is 17 amino acids. The DNA of the CDR3 is TGTGCCAGCCTCCGGACGATTAGAGGTCTAAGCAATCAGCCCCAGCATTTT. Translating it yields CASLRTIRGLSNQPQHF.

This clonotype showed up many times. The chain employs TRBV9 and TRBJ2-1; possibly TRBD1 or TRBD2 for D (5 bases each). The germline V and J ends were trimmed by 2 bases and 9 bases, with 9 bases remaining between them. CDR1 and CDR2 (germline): SGDLS, YYNGEE. The CDR3 loop spans 12 amino acids. DNA of the CDR3: TGTGCCAGCAGCGTGTATGGGGGTGAGCAGTTCTTC. As protein: CASSVYGGEQFF.

This clonotype was seen ten or more times. The V gene is TRBV4-3, the J gene TRBJ2-1, with 7 bases matching TRBD1. This CDR3 is built from 15 residues. From germline, CDR1 is LGHNA and CDR2 YSLEER. V gave up 4 bases and J gave up 6 bases; unmatched junction bases: 9. The CDR3 DNA reads TGCGCCAGCAGCCGCGACAGGGTTTTGCCCAATGAGCAGTTCTTC. Residues: CASSRDRVLPNEQFF.

This clonotype was seen repeatedly, ten times or more. The chain employs TRBV7-9 and TRBJ1-2, with 9 bases that match TRBD1. The CDR3 contains 14 residues. The V gene end was trimmed by 5 bases and the J gene end by 4 bases; junction bases not matched to a gene: 5. Germline V gene lookup returns CDR1 SEHNR and CDR2 FQNEAQ (reference sequence). This CDR3 reads CASSPGQGAYGYTF. CDR3 sequence (DNA): TGTGCCAGCAGCCCGGGACAGGGAGCCTATGGCTACACCTTC.

The gene calls are TRBV20-1 and TRBJ1-6; D possibly corresponds to TRBD1 (5 bases). The CDR3 consists of 15 residues. Germline V gene data show CDR1 as DFQATT and CDR2 as SNEGSKA (reference sequence). V lost 6 bases to trimming and J lost 7 bases, with 19 bases between them. CDR3 sequence (DNA): TGCAGTGCCAGCAGCTTGGGGCGAGGGAATTCACCCCTCCACTTT. Translated: CSASSLGRGNSPLHF.

DNA of the CDR3: TGTGCCAGCAGTTACCGCAGGGGGCGCAATGAAAAACTGTTTTTT. Protein sequence: CASSYRRGRNEKLFF. J is TRBJ1-4 and V is TRBV6-5, with 8 bases matching TRBD1. This CDR3 spans 15 amino acids. Germline CDR1 MNHEY, CDR2 SVGAGI. The J segment lost 5 bases and the V segment lost 2 bases, leaving 4 bases of the junction unmatched.

There are many counts of this clonotype. The V and J genes are TRBV19 and TRBJ2-3, with a weak D call TRBD2 (6 bases). The CDR3 loop spans 11 amino acids. Germline V gives CDR1 LNHDA, CDR2 SQIVND (reference sequence). Trimming left V 10 bases short and J 7 bases short, with 12 bases between. CDR3: CATSGLYTQYF. The CDR3 bases are TGTGCCACCTCGGGACTTTATACGCAGTATTTT.

This clonotype was picked up many times. The chain combines TRBV27 with TRBJ2-5; D might be TRBD1 (5 bases). Germline CDR1 MNHEY, CDR2 SMNVEV (reference sequence). This CDR3 has 11 amino acids. V shed 5 bases and J shed 4 bases, with 5 bases lying between them. CDR3 sequence reads: CASSDRETQYF. In nucleotides, the CDR3 is TGTGCCAGCAGTGACAGAGAGACCCAGTACTTC.

This clonotype was found many times. The CDR3 nucleotides read TGCGCCAGCAGGAGCACTACTAGCACAGATACGCAGTATTTT. Its protein product is CASRSTTSTDTQYF. This chain connects TRBV5-1 to TRBJ2-3; D unclear. Germline V gene sequence: CDR1 SGHRS, CDR2 YFSETQ. The CDR3 length is 14 residues. Deletions cut 5 bases from V and 0 bases from J, with 10 bases between.

This clonotype was picked up many times. The chain employs TRBV2 and TRBJ2-1; 10 nucleotides line up with TRBD2. V shed 7 bases and J 6 bases; nucleotides not matched to a gene: 6. From germline, CDR1 is SNHLY and CDR2 FYNNEI. This CDR3 comprises 14 residues. The CDR3: CASKARTSGNEQFF. The CDR3 DNA sequence: TGTGCCAGCAAGGCCCGGACTAGCGGCAATGAGCAGTTCTTC.

This clonotype turned up a few times. The rearrangement joins TRBV28 to TRBJ2-5, with 13 bases fitting TRBD2. Germline loops: CDR1 MDHEN, CDR2 SYDVKM. V shed 4 bases, J shed 3 bases, and the junction held 8 bases outside the gene matches. The CDR3 runs to 17 residues. The CDR3 loop reads CASSYLGTSGTEETQYF. The CDR3, as DNA: TGTGCCAGCAGTTATTTAGGGACTAGCGGGACGGAAGAGACCCAGTACTTC.

This clonotype was recorded at least ten times. V usage is TRBV5-1 and J usage is TRBJ2-7; D not resolved. Germline values: CDR1 SGHRS, CDR2 YFSETQ. Trimming took off 4 bases at V and 6 bases at J, with 11 bases between the two ends. The CDR3 is 12 residues long. The CDR3 here is CASSNSGPEQYF. CDR3 nucleotide sequence: TGCGCCAGCAGCAACTCCGGGCCCGAGCAGTACTTC.

With regard to this clonotype: A read error may be the cause here, since a much bigger clone is one base away. V usage is TRBV19 and J usage is TRBJ2-1; TRBD2 is a possible D gene (6 bases). The CDR3 totals 14 residues. From germline, CDR1 is LNHDA and CDR2 SQIVND (reference sequence). The CDR3: CACSGTGGISEQFF. The CDR3 DNA reads TGTGCCTGTAGTGGGACTGGCGGGATAAGTGAGCAGTTCTTC.

Many counts were recorded for this clonotype. The V gene is TRBV7-2, the J gene TRBJ2-5; 12 bases map to TRBD2. V lost 1 base to trimming and J lost 9 bases; unmatched junction nucleotides: 12. The V gene's germline CDR1 is SGHTA and CDR2 FQGNSA. There are 17 residues in the CDR3. Here the CDR3 reads CASSLGTSGRSEKPQYF. The CDR3 nucleotides are TGTGCCAGCAGCTTAGGTACTAGCGGGAGGAGTGAGAAGCCCCAGTACTTC.

Regarding this clonotype: Relative to the germline gene, one junction end is altered; a read error may explain this. The chain recombines TRBV2 with TRBJ1-6; TRBD1 aligns across 8 bases. This CDR3 region has 14 residues. Germline lookup yields CDR1 SNHLY and CDR2 FYNNEI. The CDR3 sequence: CASSQGAKGPPLHF. The CDR3 DNA reads as TGCGCCAGCAGCCAGGGGGCGAAGGGTCCACCCCTCCACTTT. The whole variable domain, remainder taken from reference TRBV2 and TRBJ1-6, is EPEVTQTPSHQVTQMGQEVILRCVPISNHLYFYWYRQILGQKVEFLVSFYNNEISEKSEIFDDQFSVERPDGSNFTLKIRSTKLEDSAMYFCASSQGAKGPPLHFGNGTRLTVT.

The sample holds many counts of this clonotype. This rearrangement joins TRBV5-1 to TRBJ2-1; the D gene is possibly TRBD1 (6 bases). There are 16 residues in the CDR3. Trimming left V 5 bases short and J 6 bases short, with 21 bases between. Germline V gives CDR1 SGHRS, CDR2 YFSETQ. CDR3 DNA: TGCGCCAGCAGTCGAATCCGGAACAGGGTTTCCAATGAGCAGTTCTTC. Amino acid sequence: CASSRIRNRVSNEQFF.